The 10 T cell receptor beta chains below all came from one sample that was sequenced in a study of blood T cell repertoires in COVID-19. Produced via immunoSEQ multiplex PCR; TCRdb's table is partial and in-frame only. In the table there are roughly 250,000 clones, around 85% of which are singletons. The sample was peripheral blood. Source of these receptors: a woman in her thirties or forties with active or convalescent COVID-19.

V is TRBV18 and J is TRBJ1-1; 7 nucleotides match TRBD1. V was pared by 2 bases and J by 4 bases, with 7 bases of the junction left unmatched. In germline, CDR1 is KGHSH, CDR2 LQKENI. The CDR3 covers 15 residues. DNA of the CDR3: TGTGCCAGCTCACCAGCCGCGACAGGGTTCACTGAAGCTTTCTTT. Its translation: CASSPAATGFTEAFF.

CDR3 DNA: TGTGCCAGCAGCGATATGACAGGGAATCAGCCCCAGCATTTT. As protein: CASSDMTGNQPQHF. The V call is TRBV2, the J call TRBJ1-5; 7 bases align to TRBD1. The ends lost 6 bases at V and 4 bases at J; junction bases unmatched: 6. CDR1 is SNHLY, CDR2 FYNNEI, per germline. This CDR3 spans 14 amino acids.

The chain combines TRBV2 with TRBJ1-4; no reliable D call. Germline CDR1 reads SNHLY; CDR2 reads FYNNEI. V was cut by 3 bases and J by 2 bases, with 10 bases left in between. The CDR3 runs 15 residues. CDR3 sequence (DNA): TGTGCCAGCAGTGACAGACTCGGGACTAATGAAAAACTGTTTTTT. Residues: CASSDRLGTNEKLFF.

The chain couples TRBV24-1 to TRBJ2-3, with a tentative D call TRBD2 (6 bases). The V and J ends lost 3 bases and 3 bases respectively, with 18 bases between them. The germline V gene has CDR1 KGHDR and CDR2 SFDVKD. The CDR3 is 17 amino acids. As DNA, the CDR3 is TGTGCCACCAGTGATCCGGGGACCGGGGGTTGGACAGATACGCAGTATTTT. Protein sequence: CATSDPGTGGWTDTQYF.

The genes are TRBV2 and TRBJ1-2, with 9 bases matching TRBD1. Trimming at V came to 6 bases and at J to 7 bases, leaving 6 bases not matched to a gene. Germline V gene sequence: CDR1 SNHLY, CDR2 FYNNEI. CDR3 length equals 13 residues. The CDR3: CASSGQGTGGYTF. CDR3 nucleotide sequence: TGTGCCAGCAGCGGACAGGGGACGGGTGGCTACACCTTC.

The CDR3, as DNA: TGTGCCAGCAGTCCCGACAGGTCGAATGAAAAACTGTTTTTT. Translated: CASSPDRSNEKLFF. This chain links TRBV6-6 with TRBJ1-4, with D possibly being TRBD1 (6 bases). The CDR3 has 14 amino acids. The V and J ends lost 5 bases and 5 bases respectively, with 12 bases between them. Germline V gene lookup returns CDR1 MNHNY and CDR2 SVGAGI (reference sequence).

This clone came up once. The chain combines TRBV7-9 with TRBJ2-7, with TRBD2 as a possible D gene (5 bases). V lost 5 bases to trimming and J lost 2 bases, with 13 bases between them. The length of the CDR3 is 14 residues. Germline V gene lookup returns CDR1 SEHNR and CDR2 FQNEAQ (reference sequence). CDR3 in DNA: TGTGCCAGCAGCGGACTGCAAGGCACCTACGAGCAGTACTTC. This gives the protein CASSGLQGTYEQYF.

The CDR3 DNA is TGTGCCAGCAGCCTAGGTACAGGGACCTCTGGAAACACCATATATTTT. This sequence encodes CASSLGTGTSGNTIYF. This chain links TRBV7-6 with TRBJ1-3; a weak D match, TRBD1 (6 bases). This CDR3 comprises 16 residues. Germline V gene data show CDR1 as SGHVS and CDR2 as FNYEAQ. The germline V and J ends were trimmed by 5 bases and 0 bases, with 14 bases remaining between them. Together with reference TRBV7-6 and TRBJ1-3, the CDR3 gives the full variable domain: GAGVSQSPRYKVTKRGQDVALRCDPISGHVSLYWYRQALGQGPEFLTYFNYEAQQDKSGLPNDRFSAERPEGSISTLTIQRTEQRDSAMYRCASSLGTGTSGNTIYFGEGSWLTVV.

This clone was picked up one time. V usage is TRBV15 and J usage is TRBJ2-3; 11 nucleotides match TRBD1. This CDR3 spans 14 amino acids. From germline, CDR1 is LNHNV and CDR2 YYDKDF (reference sequence). J gave up 5 bases and V 3 bases, and 1 base lay outside the gene matches. The CDR3 is CATSRDRGQDTQYF. The CDR3, as DNA: TGTGCCACCAGCAGGGACAGGGGGCAAGATACGCAGTATTTT.

This chain links TRBV12-3 or TRBV12-4 with TRBJ2-1, with 8 bases lining up with TRBD2. V shed 6 bases, J shed 8 bases, and the junction held 6 bases outside the gene matches. CDR3 size: 13 residues. The CDR3 DNA reads TGTGCCAGCAGCCCCGGGGGGGCCTATGAGCAGTTCTTC. Amino acid sequence: CASSPGGAYEQFF.